A selection of T cell receptor beta chains follows, all from one sample in a study of early T cells in non-severe SARS-CoV-2 infection. Using its own MiXCR run on the 5' RACE reads, TCRdb lists one record per CDR3 protein. The table has fewer than 50,000 distinct CDR3 sequences, roughly 7% seen once. The sequencing sample was made of whole blood. All receptors come from an adult who was a healthcare worker with PCR-confirmed SARS-CoV-2 infection or an uninfected control (not recorded which). Both conserved end residues are part of each CDR3. A D gene is named only where the DNA matches it firmly. A clone size is listed for some rows: how often the clone was seen (once, few, many), or a class if it is expanded.

v_call	clone_size	d_call	j_call	cdr3_nt	cdr3_aa
TRBV4-3	few	-	TRBJ2-1	TGCGCCAGCAGCCACGCGGGGCGCACACCCAATGAGCAGTTCTTC	CASSHAGRTPNEQFF
TRBV10-3	few	TRBD1	TRBJ1-1	TGTGCCAGCAACTCCGGCCTCACGAGACAGGGATTGAACACTGAAGCTTTCTTT	CASNSGLTRQGLNTEAFF
TRBV29-1	many	-	TRBJ2-5	TGCAGCGTTGAGAGGTCGGTGGAGACCCAGTACTTC	CSVERSVETQYF
TRBV3-1	many	-	TRBJ2-2	TGTGCCAGCAGCCCCCTACTTAGAAACACCGGGGAGCTGTTTTTT	CASSPLLRNTGELFF
TRBV11-2	-	TRBD2	TRBJ2-5	TGTGCCAGCAGCTTAGGGCGGGGACTAGCGGGACAAGAGACCCAGTACTTC	CASSLGRGLAGQETQYF
TRBV7-6	few	TRBD2	TRBJ2-2	TGTGCCAGCACCACCCGACTAGCGGGGGACCCTTACACCGGGGAGCTGTTTTTT	CASTTRLAGDPYTGELFF
TRBV4-3	-	TRBD2	TRBJ2-5	TGCGCCAGCAGCCAGGGACTAGCGGAAGAGACCCAGTACTTC	CASSQGLAEETQYF
TRBV2	many	-	TRBJ1-4	TGTGCCAGCAGTGAAGCGCAGGGGTACGAAAAACTGTTTTTT	CASSEAQGYEKLFF
TRBV4-3	few	-	TRBJ2-3	TGCGCCAGCAGCCAAGATTGGGTTGGTACGCAGTATTTT	CASSQDWVGTQYF
TRBV4-3	few	TRBD2	TRBJ2-1	TGCGCCAGCAGCCAAGTGCTAGCGGCCTACAATGAGCAGTTCTTC	CASSQVLAAYNEQFF
TRBV20-1	few	-	TRBJ1-1	TGCAGTGCTAGAGACTGGGCCGATCCTAGGGACACTGAAGCTTTCTTT	CSARDWADPRDTEAFF
TRBV10-3	few	-	TRBJ2-2	TGTGCCATCAGTGATATCTCGCGGTTGAACACCGGGGAGCTGTTTTTT	CAISDISRLNTGELFF
TRBV7-8	-	-	TRBJ1-1	TGTGCCAGCAGCTTACCGCAGGCTCTAATGAACACTGAAGCTTTCTTT	CASSLPQALMNTEAFF
TRBV28	many	-	TRBJ2-7	TGTGCCAGCAGTTTTTCTCTTGTTCTTTCACCGGTACACGGAAAATACACCTACGAGCAGTACTTC	CASSFSLVLSPVHGKYTYEQYF
TRBV24-1	few	-	TRBJ2-3	TGTGCCACCAGTGATGGAGGGTTTGATACGCAGTATTTT	CATSDGGFDTQYF
TRBV4-1	many	TRBD2	TRBJ2-2	TGCGCCAGCAGCCATGGGCTAGCGGACTGGACCGGGGAGCTGTTTTTT	CASSHGLADWTGELFF
TRBV10-3	few	-	TRBJ2-3	TGTGCCATCGGCGGGACAACCGTAACAGATACGCAGTATTTT	CAIGGTTVTDTQYF
TRBV27	many	-	TRBJ1-2	TGTGCCAGCAGTTTAGGGCAGGGGAACTATGGCTACACCTTC	CASSLGQGNYGYTF
TRBV6-2/TRBV6-3	many	TRBD2	TRBJ2-5	TGTGCCAGCAGTACACCCCTAGGACTAGCGGGGGTAATCCAAGAGACCCAGTACTTC	CASSTPLGLAGVIQETQYF
TRBV10-3	many	-	TRBJ1-6	TGTGCCATCAGTGACCGAGACTTTAATTCACCCCTCCACTTT	CAISDRDFNSPLHF
TRBV7-6	few	TRBD2	TRBJ2-2	TGTGCCAGCAGCTTCCCTGCGGGGGGACACGACACCGGGGAGCTGTTTTTT	CASSFPAGGHDTGELFF
TRBV15	-	-	TRBJ2-5	TGTGCCACCAGCAGAGATGGGACGAACGAAGAGACCCAGTACTTC	CATSRDGTNEETQYF
TRBV7-9	-	-	TRBJ1-3	TGTGCCAGCAGCTTGAAGTCGACAGAAGTTGGGAACACCATATATTTT	CASSLKSTEVGNTIYF
TRBV19	many	-	TRBJ1-5	TGTGCCAGTAGTATGACACGGTCGAGACAAGAGAGAAATAGCAATCAGCCCCAGCATTTT	CASSMTRSRQERNSNQPQHF
TRBV20-1	many	-	TRBJ2-1	TGCAGTGCTAGAGGGGCCAACGGCGATGAGCAGTTCTTC	CSARGANGDEQFF
TRBV7-9	many	TRBD1	TRBJ2-1	TGTGCCAGCAGCCCCAAAGGGACAGCCGAGCAGTTCTTC	CASSPKGTAEQFF
TRBV27	few	TRBD1	TRBJ2-7	TGTGCCAGCAGTTTAAACAGGGGGGAGTCCTACGAGCAGTACTTC	CASSLNRGESYEQYF
TRBV19	-	-	TRBJ2-3	TGTGCCAGTAGTCCAGGGACACCCCGCACAGATACGCAGTATTTT	CASSPGTPRTDTQYF
TRBV5-6	many	TRBD2	TRBJ2-2	TGTGCCAGCAGCCCGGGGGTCCTAGCGGGGTCCGGGGAGCTGTTTTTT	CASSPGVLAGSGELFF
TRBV29-1	-	-	TRBJ2-7	TGCAGCGTTGAATTGGGACGTCGCTACGAGCAGTACTTC	CSVELGRRYEQYF
TRBV20-1	many	-	TRBJ2-1	TGCAGTGCTAGAGTTGGTATCGCGGACAATGAGCAGTTCTTC	CSARVGIADNEQFF
TRBV18	few	-	TRBJ1-2	TGTGCCAGCTCACCGGGCGTGGACTGGTATGGCTACACCTTC	CASSPGVDWYGYTF
TRBV9	few	-	TRBJ2-5	TGTGCCAGCAGCGCCCTAGGGGCGGGAAGACAAGAGACCCAGTACTTC	CASSALGAGRQETQYF
TRBV19	many	-	TRBJ2-3	TGTGCCAGTAGTATCGGCGGCTCCCCGATGGCAGATACGCAGTATTTT	CASSIGGSPMADTQYF
TRBV12-3/TRBV12-4	-	TRBD2	TRBJ2-1	TGTGCCAGCAGTTCCGGACTAGCGGGGCCGGGGAATGAGCAGTTCTTC	CASSSGLAGPGNEQFF
TRBV7-2	many	-	TRBJ1-5	TGTGCCAGCAGCTTAGAATCCTGGGACAATCAGCCCCAGCATTTT	CASSLESWDNQPQHF
TRBV5-1	many	-	TRBJ1-1	TGCGCCAGCAGCTGGACGGGAAAAGAAGCTTTCTTT	CASSWTGKEAFF
TRBV5-1	-	-	TRBJ2-1	TGCGCCAGCAGCTTGGAACGCGCCGGCAATGAGCAGTTCTTC	CASSLERAGNEQFF
TRBV29-1	many	-	TRBJ2-1	TGCAGCTTCTGCGACTCCCGACGGGATGAGCAGTTCTTC	CSFCDSRRDEQFF
TRBV5-4	few	-	TRBJ2-1	TGTGCCAGCAGCTCTGGAGGCCAGGGGAGCTCCTACAATGAGCAGTTCTTC	CASSSGGQGSSYNEQFF
TRBV28	few	-	TRBJ1-5	TGTGCCAGCAGTTTCAATTCCGGGGGACAGCCCCAGCATTTT	CASSFNSGGQPQHF
TRBV7-8	few	TRBD2	TRBJ2-5	TGTGCCAGCAGCGAGACTAGCGGGAAGAGTAATGAGACCCAGTACTTC	CASSETSGKSNETQYF
TRBV30	-	-	TRBJ2-5	TGTGCCTGGAGTACCCAGGGGCAAGAGACCCAGTACTTC	CAWSTQGQETQYF
TRBV7-2	few	-	TRBJ2-1	TGTGCCAGCAGCGGGGGGTCGAGCTCCTACAATGAGCAGTTCTTC	CASSGGSSSYNEQFF
TRBV7-9	few	TRBD1	TRBJ2-2	TGTGCCAGCAGCTCACAGGGGGCGAGCACCGGGGAGCTGTTTTTT	CASSSQGASTGELFF
TRBV10-3	-	TRBD2	TRBJ2-3	TGTGCCACCGTGAGCGGGGTAGGGACAGATACGCAGTATTTT	CATVSGVGTDTQYF
TRBV6-2/TRBV6-3	few	-	TRBJ1-2	TGTGCCAGCAGTTCCAGGCAGATCTATGGCTACACCTTC	CASSSRQIYGYTF
TRBV13	few	-	TRBJ1-1	TGTGCCAGCAGTTTAGACCCAGCAGGGGCTTTCTTT	CASSLDPAGAFF
TRBV5-1	-	TRBD2	TRBJ2-5	TGCGCCAGCAGCTTGGCACTAGCGGGAGGGGAGACCCAGTACTTC	CASSLALAGGETQYF
TRBV9	many	-	TRBJ1-3	TGTGCCAGCAGCGTAGACCATTCCTCTGGAAACACCATATATTTT	CASSVDHSSGNTIYF
TRBV9	medium-sized	-	TRBJ1-2	TGTGCCAGCAGCCCGGCGCCTTCATCTAACTATGGCTACACCTTC	CASSPAPSSNYGYTF
TRBV4-2	few	TRBD1	TRBJ2-1	TGTGCCAGCAGCCAAGCGGACAGGGGAAGCAATGAGCAGTTCTTC	CASSQADRGSNEQFF
TRBV12-2	many	-	TRBJ1-1	TGTGCAAGTCGCTCGACAGGGGGCCCGGCCCCGGGCACTGAAGCTTTCTTT	CASRSTGGPAPGTEAFF
TRBV7-2	-	-	TRBJ1-2	TGTGCCAGCAGCTTAGTCGGGGGCCAGGACTATGGCTACACCTTC	CASSLVGGQDYGYTF
TRBV28	few	TRBD2	TRBJ2-3	TGTGCCAGCAGTTGGGGCGGTGCGGGGGGGACAGATACGCAGTATTTT	CASSWGGAGGTDTQYF